Listed below are T cell receptor beta chains from one sample, sequenced in a study of shared T cell receptors in the human thymus. Clones were sequenced by immunoSEQ multiplex PCR, and TCRdb holds only the in-frame ones, with some missing. This table holds just under 550,000 clones, 75% to 80% found once. The sample also formed part of further work on human thymus T cells.

Sequencing was carried out using thymocytes. Receptor source: a boy younger than two with a congenital heart defect. Each CDR3 is given with its conserved first and last residue. Each record gives: V gene, CDR3 protein.

V gene: TRBV4-2
CDR3 protein: CASSQRTETSSYNSPLHF

V gene: TRBV4-1
CDR3 protein: CASSLRSNRGPTNYGYTF

V gene: TRBV14
CDR3 protein: CASSQKTSAYEQYF

V gene: TRBV15
CDR3 protein: CATSSPSRGQETQYF

V gene: TRBV6-5
CDR3 protein: CASSLGRGDQPQHF

V gene: TRBV27
CDR3 protein: CASSFSRLTDTQYF

V gene: TRBV5-1
CDR3 protein: CASSLAQFQREKYEQYF

V gene: TRBV4-3
CDR3 protein: CASSQGPGLAGGTQYF

V gene: TRBV5-4
CDR3 protein: CASSKGQWVDSYNEQFF

V gene: TRBV19
CDR3 protein: CASSKTGHWQPQHF

V gene: TRBV2
CDR3 protein: CASRGRPTETQYF